The rows below give T cell receptor beta chains drawn from one sample of a study of beta chain features in type 1 diabetes. Produced via immunoSEQ multiplex PCR; TCRdb's table is partial and in-frame only. The table records a few hundred thousand clones, roughly 12% of them present only once. Input material: naive CD4+ T cells from blood. These receptors were obtained from a young woman with type 1 diabetes. Both conserved end residues are part of each CDR3. D genes are given only for firm matches. Expanded clones are given a class, and other clones once, few, many or no size at all.

J | V | D | size | CDR3
TRBJ2-2 | TRBV18 | - | - | CASSLQEHGELFF
TRBJ1-5 | TRBV18 | - | few | CASSPNSQGPALNQPQHF
TRBJ2-6 | TRBV6-6 | - | - | CATNPPGTGANVLTF
TRBJ2-5 | TRBV11-2 | - | - | CASSLTGRLETQYF
TRBJ1-2 | TRBV7-8 | - | - | CASSNVGQHVGYTF
TRBJ2-1 | TRBV14 | TRBD1 | - | CASSQHYRGDEQFF
TRBJ2-3 | TRBV4-3 | TRBD2 | - | CASSQDGGSPAKADTQYF
TRBJ1-1 | TRBV6-6 | - | few | CASNVGGAEAFF
TRBJ2-2 | TRBV5-1 | - | few | CASSQVTWNTGELFF
TRBJ2-7 | TRBV18 | TRBD1 | few | CASSLSRDSYEQYF
TRBJ2-7 | TRBV2 | - | few | CASRRLGSVEQYF
TRBJ2-7 | TRBV18 | - | - | CASSLAQRSYEQYF
TRBJ1-4 | TRBV7-9 | TRBD1 | few | CASSWGQGFNEKLFF
TRBJ2-1 | TRBV7-6 | TRBD1 | - | CASSGTGVLGNEQFF
TRBJ2-5 | TRBV7-2 | - | once | CASSWASAGETQYF
TRBJ2-1 | TRBV19 | TRBD1 | few | CASSIDHGLTGNNEQFF
TRBJ2-1 | TRBV2 | - | few | CASSLEAGSSQGFF
TRBJ2-7 | TRBV5-1 | TRBD2 | - | CASSLAPGGTSGSYEQYF
TRBJ2-1 | TRBV29-1 | TRBD1 | few | CSSRTGTGVYNEQFF
TRBJ1-1 | TRBV29-1 | TRBD1 | - | CSAQGGGTEAFF
TRBJ2-7 | TRBV13 | TRBD1 | few | CASSSQARDRASYEQYF
TRBJ1-4 | TRBV14 | - | - | CASRQGSVEKLFF
TRBJ2-1 | TRBV27 | - | few | CASTGYNEQFF
TRBJ2-7 | TRBV18 | - | few | CASSPASEREQYF
TRBJ2-3 | TRBV2 | - | - | CASSVEDTQYF
TRBJ2-7 | TRBV6-6 | - | - | CASSLPTGQTYEQYF
TRBJ2-5 | TRBV28 | TRBD1 | few | CASRAQGAKGTQYF
TRBJ1-2 | TRBV4-1 | - | - | CASSQVRVSYGYTF
TRBJ2-1 | TRBV11-2 | - | few | CASSPRTGKAGGYNEQFF
TRBJ2-7 | TRBV19 | - | few | CASSKVYPSDIAYEQYF
TRBJ2-1 | TRBV7-9 | TRBD2 | few | CASSFGTGTSGRKNEQFF
TRBJ2-3 | TRBV28 | TRBD1 | - | CASSSGQGDTQYF
TRBJ2-3 | TRBV30 | - | - | CAWAWGGGGDTQYF
TRBJ2-7 | TRBV5-4 | TRBD2 | few | CASSLPGERGREQYF
TRBJ2-2 | TRBV7-2 | - | - | CASSPYTGELFF
TRBJ1-1 | TRBV20-1 | - | - | CSASAVGEAFF
TRBJ2-1 | TRBV4-3 | TRBD2 | - | CASSHVTSGRAGEQFF
TRBJ2-2 | TRBV4-3 | - | - | CASSQVVGRLNTGELFF
TRBJ1-3 | TRBV15 | - | - | CATSREGAAPGGNTIYF
TRBJ2-7 | TRBV7-2 | TRBD2 | few | CASSFSPGLAGGYRDEQYF
TRBJ1-2 | TRBV4-3 | TRBD1 | - | CASSQDLATGSTLNYGYTF
TRBJ1-1 | TRBV29-1 | - | - | CSVEESSFRVSTEAFF
TRBJ1-1 | TRBV5-1 | - | - | CASSLLTENTEAFF
TRBJ1-2 | TRBV29-1 | - | - | CSVILNYGYTF
TRBJ2-1 | TRBV7-2 | TRBD2 | - | CASTRREGYNEQFF
TRBJ1-1 | TRBV28 | - | - | CASNWGVWTEAFF
TRBJ2-5 | TRBV4-1 | TRBD1 | - | CASSQLTTGPTETQYF
TRBJ2-5 | TRBV5-1 | TRBD2 | few | CASSLGGGSETQYF
TRBJ2-1 | TRBV4-1 | TRBD1 | - | CASSPSGQGLDNEQFF
TRBJ2-6 | TRBV30 | - | - | CAWSGRDSGANVLTF
TRBJ1-5 | TRBV28 | - | - | CASSLGDTGSRPQHF
TRBJ2-7 | TRBV9 | - | - | CASSVVGSSYEQYF
TRBJ2-7 | TRBV18 | TRBD1 | - | CASSPSMGQALYEQYF
TRBJ2-2 | TRBV5-1 | - | - | CASSLDRTGELFF